This T cell receptor beta chain was identified in a study of cytomegalovirus exposure and HLA in healthy donors. PCR amplification relied on 60 Vbeta primers (plus 13 Jbeta primers). Repertoires were generated with immunoSEQ multiplex PCR, while TCRdb's copy carries only in-frame clones and drops some. The data contain some 180,000 clones, 75% to 85% of them singletons. This clone was found once. What it binds is not known. The study's findings and limits: The study flagged around 160 TCR beta chains as cytomegalovirus-associated.

Losses at the gene ends were 1 base for V and 2 bases for J; bases not matched to a gene: 5. The CDR3 covers 15 residues. In germline, CDR1 is SGDLS, CDR2 YYNGEE. This chain connects TRBV9 to TRBJ2-7; TRBD2 matches at 8 bases. The TCR originated in a woman in her sixties in good health and CMV-seropositive. Sequencing used PBMCs. CDR3 DNA sequence: TGTGCCAGCAGCGTATCAGCGGGGGCACCCTACGAGCAGTACTTC. It yields the protein CASSVSAGAPYEQYF.